The 16 T cell receptor beta chains below come from one sample, sequenced in a study of cytomegalovirus exposure and HLA in healthy donors. With 60 Vbeta and 13 Jbeta primers, the PCR was carried out. Measured with immunoSEQ multiplex PCR; TCRdb has only the in-frame clones, and not every one. The sample yields roughly 130,000 clones, about 80% seen once. Sequencing was performed on PBMCs. The receptors come from a male donor in good health and CMV-seropositive.

The chain links TRBV5-4 to TRBJ2-2; 7 bases match TRBD2. After removal of 0 bases from V and 6 bases from J, the junction contained 8 bases not matched to a gene. Germline values: CDR1 SGHNT, CDR2 YYREEE (reference sequence). The CDR3 is made up of 16 amino acids. Written as DNA, the CDR3 is TGTGCCAGCAGCTTGGCGGGGGGTCTGGCAGCCGGGGAGCTGTTTTTT. Its translation is CASSLAGGLAAGELFF.

This chain uses TRBV14 with TRBJ2-1; no reliable D call. Germline values: CDR1 SGHDN, CDR2 FVKESK. Trimming removed 2 bases at V and 2 bases at J, with 10 bases between. This CDR3 is built from 15 residues. The CDR3 DNA follows: TGTGCCAGCAGCCAAAGTGCGGATACCTACAATGAGCAGTTCTTC. Translation: CASSQSADTYNEQFF.

This chain uses TRBV9 with TRBJ2-5, with TRBD1 matching 7 bases. The germline V gene encodes CDR1 SGDLS and CDR2 YYNGEE. V lost 3 bases to trimming and J lost 4 bases; unmatched junction nucleotides: 9. The CDR3 extends over 15 amino acids. CDR3 protein: CASSGHRGFLETQYF. The CDR3, as DNA: TGTGCCAGCAGCGGACACAGGGGTTTCTTAGAGACCCAGTACTTC.

The chain uses TRBV7-3 and TRBJ2-2, with D perhaps matching TRBD1 (6 bases). Deletions cut 3 bases from V and 6 bases from J, with 17 bases between. This CDR3 region has 16 residues. Germline V gene data show CDR1 as SGHTA and CDR2 as FQGTGA. The CDR3 reads CASSFQGSSLSGELFF. The CDR3 DNA reads as TGTGCCAGCAGCTTCCAGGGGAGTTCCTTATCCGGGGAGCTGTTTTTT.

V gene TRBV5-1 combines with J gene TRBJ2-3; D possibly corresponds to TRBD2 (5 bases). The CDR3 has 15 residues. V dropped 7 bases and J dropped 0 bases, with 15 bases sitting between them. The germline CDR1 and CDR2 sequences are SGHRS and YFSETQ. This CDR3 is CASGMGGSSTDTQYF. The CDR3 DNA follows: TGCGCCAGCGGCATGGGCGGGTCTAGCACAGATACGCAGTATTTT.

The V call is TRBV10-3, the J call TRBJ1-2, with D unresolved. Germline CDR1 ENHRY, CDR2 SYGVKD. V lost 4 bases to trimming and J lost 8 bases, with 14 bases between them. The CDR3 sequence is 13 residues long. CDR3 loop: CAISGYSGEGYTF. In DNA form, the CDR3 reads TGTGCCATCAGTGGATACAGCGGGGAGGGCTACACCTTC.

This clone was picked up a small number of times. This chain connects TRBV10-3 to TRBJ2-7; D perhaps matches TRBD2 (5 bases). The V and J ends lost 0 bases and 2 bases respectively, with 11 bases between them. The germline V gene has CDR1 ENHRY and CDR2 SYGVKD. The CDR3 consists of 15 residues. The CDR3 spells CAISESWTYPYEQYF. CDR3 DNA: TGTGCCATCAGTGAGTCTTGGACTTATCCCTACGAGCAGTACTTC.

This clone is a singleton in its sample. CDR3 sequence (DNA): TGTGCCAGCAGCCTTGGACAGGGGGCTTCTGGAAACACCATATATTTT. Its protein product is CASSLGQGASGNTIYF. The rearrangement uses TRBV5-4 and TRBJ1-3; 11 bases are shared with TRBD1. V was clipped by 4 bases and J by 1 base; unmatched bases: 4. CDR1 and CDR2 (germline): SGHNT, YYREEE (reference sequence). The CDR3 length is 16 residues.

V is TRBV28 and J is TRBJ2-5; 11 nucleotides align to TRBD2. The CDR3 length is 17 residues. CDR1 is MDHEN, CDR2 SYDVKM, per germline. The J segment lost 2 bases and the V segment lost 6 bases, leaving 11 bases of the junction unmatched. CDR3 coding DNA: TGTGCCAGCAGGGGACTCCCGGGACTAGCGGAACAAGAGACCCAGTACTTC. Translating gives CASRGLPGLAEQETQYF.

This clone was picked up a small number of times. The rearrangement links TRBV29-1 to TRBJ2-5; weak D call: TRBD2 (5 bases). The end of the DNA is better explained by TRBJ2-7, so the J call may be wrong. CDR3 size: 11 residues. CDR1 and CDR2 from the germline V gene are SQVTM and ANQGSEA. The DNA of the CDR3 is TGCAGCGTTGATGCGGGCTACGAGCAGTACTTC. Translating it yields CSVDAGYEQYF.

V usage is TRBV15 and J usage is TRBJ2-3; TRBD1 matches 10 bases. The germline V gene encodes CDR1 LNHNV and CDR2 YYDKDF (reference sequence). The CDR3 loop spans 16 amino acids. J gave up 3 bases and V 0 bases, and 3 bases lay outside the gene matches. CDR3 protein: CATSRDRQGATDTQYF. The CDR3 DNA reads TGTGCCACCAGCAGAGACAGACAGGGGGCTACAGATACGCAGTATTTT.

The chain carries TRBV6-1 and TRBJ1-1; 7 nucleotides agree with TRBD1. Per germline, CDR1 MNHNS and CDR2 SASEGT. The CDR3 is 14 amino acids. V lost 7 bases and J lost 0; bases outside the gene matches: 5. This CDR3 is CASNRQGLNTEAFF. CDR3 DNA sequence: TGTGCCAGCAACAGACAGGGCTTGAACACTGAAGCTTTCTTT.

J is TRBJ2-7 and V is TRBV7-3; tentative D call: TRBD2 (6 bases). Germline V gene sequence: CDR1 SGHTA, CDR2 FQGTGA. There are 18 residues in the CDR3. Trimming removed 0 bases at V and 4 bases at J, with 22 bases between. CDR3 region: CASSLTGVRGVEGYEQYF. The CDR3 DNA is TGTGCCAGCAGCTTAACTGGGGTTCGCGGGGTCGAGGGGTACGAGCAGTACTTC.

Concerning this clone: At one end the junction does not follow the germline gene, possibly because of a read error. Within the sample, other DNA sequences also encode this same CDR3. V usage is TRBV5-4 and J usage is TRBJ1-6; possible D gene TRBD1, 5 bases. CDR1 SGHNT and CDR2 YYREEE come from the germline V gene (reference sequence). CDR3 length: 14 amino acids. CDR3 sequence: CASSLEGAESPLHF. The CDR3 DNA sequence: TGTGCCAGTAGCTTGGAAGGGGCTGAGTCACCCCTCCACTTT.

The chain combines TRBV27 with TRBJ2-3, with 9 bases matching TRBD2. Trimming at V came to 1 base and at J to 7 bases, leaving 6 bases not matched to a gene. CDR3 size: 15 residues. Germline assignment: CDR1 MNHEY and CDR2 SMNVEV (reference sequence). The CDR3 region has the DNA TGTGCCAGCAGTTTATTCAGCCTAGCGGGACATACGCAGTATTTT. It codes for CASSLFSLAGHTQYF.

This chain uses TRBV18 with TRBJ2-2; no clear D. The V end lost 0 bases, the J end lost 5 bases, and 7 bases lay between the germline ends. The germline V gene has CDR1 KGHSH and CDR2 LQKENI. The CDR3 has 14 amino acids. CDR3 loop: CASSPPSQTGELFF. As DNA, the CDR3 is TGTGCCAGCTCACCACCCTCCCAGACCGGGGAGCTGTTTTTT.